Below are 28 T cell receptor beta chains sequenced from a single sample in a study of cytomegalovirus exposure and HLA in healthy donors. The PCR used 60 Vbeta and 13 Jbeta primers. Measured with immunoSEQ multiplex PCR; TCRdb has only the in-frame clones, and not every one. The sample has approximately 150,000 clones; 75% to 85% are singletons. The sample comprised PBMCs. These receptors were taken from a human donor in good health.

This sequence joins TRBV30 and TRBJ2-3; a weak D match, TRBD2 (5 bases). CDR1 and CDR2 (germline): GTSNPN, SVGIG (reference sequence). The V end was cut by 0 bases, the J end by 0 bases, with 13 bases between. This CDR3 region has 16 residues. In DNA, the CDR3 is TGTGCCTGGAGTGTCAAGCGGTCCACTAGCACAGATACGCAGTATTTT. It yields the protein CAWSVKRSTSTDTQYF.

This chain connects TRBV25-1 to TRBJ1-2; D is perhaps TRBD1 (6 bases). The CDR3 is 13 amino acids. The V end lost 5 bases, the J end lost 8 bases, and 15 bases lay between the germline ends. CDR1 is MGHDK and CDR2 is SYGVNS in the germline V gene. CDR3 sequence reads: CASSHQQGFGYTF. The CDR3 nucleotides are TGTGCCAGCAGTCACCAACAGGGATTCGGCTACACCTTC.

The chain carries TRBV21-1 and TRBJ1-6; the table's D call TRBD1 went unverified against the DNA. TRBV21-1 is shown as a pseudogene. There are 11 residues in the CDR3. In nucleotides, the CDR3 is TGTGCCACCCGACATGGGCCACCCCTCCACTTT. It encodes CATRHGPPLHF.

The chain carries TRBV30 and TRBJ2-1; D unresolved. The CDR3 sequence is 12 residues long. Trimming took 0 bases from V and 6 from J, leaving 6 bases between them. CDR1 is GTSNPN and CDR2 is SVGIG in the germline V gene (reference sequence). DNA of the CDR3: TGTGCCTGGAGTGTACTCGGCAATGAGCAGTTCTTC. As protein: CAWSVLGNEQFF.

This clone was seen only a few times. J is TRBJ2-1 and V is TRBV28; 16 bases map to TRBD2. The CDR3 is 18 residues long. The V segment lost 6 bases and the J segment 0 bases; nucleotides outside the gene matches: 5. Germline-derived CDR1 and CDR2 are MDHEN and SYDVKM. For the CDR3, the DNA is TGTGCCAGCAGCGGAGGGACTAGCGGGAGGGTCTCCTACAATGAGCAGTTCTTC. It yields the protein CASSGGTSGRVSYNEQFF.

This chain connects TRBV2 to TRBJ1-1, with a tentative D call TRBD1 (5 bases). The germline CDR1 and CDR2 sequences are SNHLY and FYNNEI. CDR3 length: 11 amino acids. V dropped 3 bases and J dropped 6 bases, with 5 bases sitting between them. The CDR3 is CASSEGPEAFF. CDR3 sequence (DNA): TGTGCCAGCAGTGAGGGGCCTGAAGCTTTCTTT.

The rearrangement uses TRBV15 and TRBJ2-2; a weak D match, TRBD1 (6 bases). CDR1 LNHNV and CDR2 YYDKDF come from the germline V gene (reference sequence). Between the trimmed V and J ends, which lost 5 bases and 1 base, there was a span of 8 bases. This CDR3 is 14 amino acids long. The CDR3 sequence is CATSEQGNTGELFF. The DNA for the CDR3 is TGTGCCACCAGCGAACAGGGGAACACCGGGGAGCTGTTTTTT. Supplemented by reference TRBV15 and TRBJ2-2, the full variable domain reads DAMVIQNPRYQVTQFGKPVTLSCSQTLNHNVMYWYQQKSSQAPKLLFHYYDKDFNNEADTPDNFQSRRPNTSFCFLDIRSPGLGDTAMYLCATSEQGNTGELFFGEGSRLTVL.

The chain has TRBV7-9 and TRBJ1-2; tentative D call: TRBD1 (5 bases). Trimming stripped 4 bases from V and 8 bases from J, with 20 bases between. The CDR3 spans 15 residues. CDR1 is SEHNR, CDR2 FQNEAQ, per germline (reference sequence). The CDR3 nucleotides are TGTGCCAGCAGCTCCGGGCTGGGGGGGTTCAACGGCTACACCTTC. Encoded protein: CASSSGLGGFNGYTF. The whole variable domain, remainder taken from reference TRBV7-9 and TRBJ1-2, is DTGVSQNPRHKITKRGQNVTFRCDPISEHNRLYWYRQTLGQGPEFLTYFQNEAQLEKSRLLSDRFSAERPKGSFSTLEIQRTEQGDSAMYLCASSSGLGGFNGYTFGSGTRLTVV.

This chain joins TRBV29-1 and TRBJ2-1, with 7 bases aligning to TRBD2. V gave up 6 bases and J gave up 0 bases; unmatched junction bases: 5. The CDR3 has 14 amino acids. Germline CDR1 and CDR2: SQVTM and ANQGSEA. CDR3 coding DNA: TGCAGCGTAGAGCGGGGCCGCTCCTACAATGAGCAGTTCTTC. Its translation is CSVERGRSYNEQFF.

J is TRBJ1-5 and V is TRBV27; D gene ambiguous. The CDR3 has 13 amino acids. With 4 bases removed from V and 1 base from J, the gap between germline ends came to 5 bases. Germline values: CDR1 MNHEY, CDR2 SMNVEV (reference sequence). The CDR3 here is CASSSQSNQPQHF. CDR3 coding DNA: TGTGCCAGCAGTTCACAGAGCAATCAGCCCCAGCATTTT.

Only a few counts were recorded for this clone. The junction and the germline gene differ at one end; a read error may be behind it. The chain employs TRBV7-9 and TRBJ1-5; 7 nucleotides line up with TRBD1. The CDR3 extends over 12 amino acids. Germline V gene data show CDR1 as SEHNR and CDR2 as FQNEAQ (reference sequence). The CDR3 reads CSSSSGGQPQHF. Written as DNA, the CDR3 is TGTTCCAGCAGCTCAGGGGGTCAGCCCCAGCATTTT.

V gene TRBV30 combines with J gene TRBJ2-2, with D perhaps TRBD2 (5 bases). Trimming shortened V by 3 bases and J by 2 bases, and 10 bases separated the two germline ends. This CDR3 is 14 amino acids long. Germline values: CDR1 GTSNPN, CDR2 SVGIG (reference sequence). CDR3 loop: CAWRRLANTGELFF. CDR3 nucleotides: TGTGCCTGGAGGAGGCTAGCAAACACCGGGGAGCTGTTTTTT.

The chain is built from TRBV9 and TRBJ2-5, with D perhaps TRBD2 (5 bases). Looked up from germline, CDR1 is SGDLS and CDR2 is YYNGEE. The ends were cut back, 4 bases at V and 0 bases at J, with 16 bases in the middle. This CDR3 contains 16 residues. The CDR3 sequence: CASSSPDGKYQETQYF. In DNA form, the CDR3 reads TGTGCCAGCAGCTCCCCGGACGGGAAGTACCAAGAGACCCAGTACTTC.

In this sample, this clone turned up once. The identical CDR3 is also encoded by other nucleotide sequences in the sample. CDR3 DNA sequence: TGTGCCAGCAGTTTATCTTTCAGGGCGTCCTACGAGCAGTACTTC. It yields the protein CASSLSFRASYEQYF. The V call is TRBV28, the J call TRBJ2-7; D possibly corresponds to TRBD1 (5 bases). Between the trimmed V and J ends, which lost 1 base and 1 base, there was a span of 11 bases. CDR1 is MDHEN, CDR2 SYDVKM, per germline. The CDR3 runs to 15 residues.

V usage is TRBV28 and J usage is TRBJ1-2, with a weak D call TRBD1 (6 bases). Germline V gene data show CDR1 as MDHEN and CDR2 as SYDVKM. The V end lost 5 bases, the J end lost 4 bases, and 11 bases lay between the germline ends. CDR3 length: 13 residues. The CDR3 DNA sequence: TGTGCCAGCAGTGGAACAGGGCTCTATGGCTACACCTTC. Its translation is CASSGTGLYGYTF.

Comments on this clone: The junction and the germline gene differ at one end; a read error may be behind it. V is TRBV6-5 and J is TRBJ2-2; D might be TRBD2 (5 bases). Germline V gene data show CDR1 as MNHEY and CDR2 as SVGAGI. The length of the CDR3 is 14 residues. CDR3 sequence: CASSLPGFTRELFF. In nucleotides, the CDR3 is TGTGCCAGCAGTCTTCCGGGATTCACCAGGGAGCTGTTTTTT.

Remarks on this clone: The same CDR3 can be traced to other DNA sequences in this sample. This chain connects TRBV28 to TRBJ1-1, with D possibly matching TRBD1 (6 bases). Trimming stripped 5 bases from V and 8 bases from J, with 15 bases between. This CDR3 is 13 amino acids long. The germline V gene has CDR1 MDHEN and CDR2 SYDVKM. Here the CDR3 DNA reads TGTGCCAGCAGTCTCACAGGGCGTGGGGAAGCTTTCTTT. Its translation is CASSLTGRGEAFF.

V gene TRBV15 combines with J gene TRBJ2-3; possibly TRBD1 for D (6 bases). Germline-derived CDR1 and CDR2 are LNHNV and YYDKDF (reference sequence). This CDR3 spans 14 amino acids. Trimming stripped 1 base from V and 5 bases from J, with 10 bases between. As DNA, the CDR3 is TGTGCCACCAGCAGAGGTCTACAGGGAGATACGCAGTATTTT. The encoded protein is CATSRGLQGDTQYF.

CDR3 DNA: TGCGCCAGCTGCGAAAGGGGGGGCTATGGGTCCTACAATGAGCAGTTCTTC. Protein product: CASCERGGYGSYNEQFF. The chain employs TRBV5-1 and TRBJ2-1; D possibly corresponds to TRBD2 (7 bases). This CDR3 has 17 amino acids. CDR1 and CDR2 (germline): SGHRS, YFSETQ. The V end lost 7 bases, the J end lost 1 base, and 21 bases lay between the germline ends.

The genes are TRBV5-8 and TRBJ2-4; 14 nucleotides agree with TRBD2. Losses at the gene ends were 6 bases for V and 8 bases for J; bases not matched to a gene: 13. The CDR3 is 17 residues long. CDR1 and CDR2 (germline): SGHTS, YDEGEE. The CDR3 DNA sequence: TGTGCCAGCACTCCCGGGACTAGCGGGAGCATTGCGGACATTCAGTACTTC. Its translation: CASTPGTSGSIADIQYF.

This clone has only one observation. CDR3 loop: CSVDRPSTGGYTF. As DNA, the CDR3 is TGCAGCGTTGATCGGCCCTCCACAGGTGGCTACACCTTC. The chain couples TRBV29-1 to TRBJ1-2; TRBD1 is a possible D gene (5 bases). The CDR3 contains 13 residues. V lost 3 bases and J 7 bases, leaving 15 bases between the germline ends. CDR1 is SQVTM, CDR2 ANQGSEA, per germline.

This clone appeared a few times. The chain joins TRBV19 to TRBJ2-7; weak D call: TRBD2 (5 bases). Trimming took 3 bases from V and 5 from J, leaving 17 bases between them. The CDR3 contains 15 residues. Germline values: CDR1 LNHDA, CDR2 SQIVND (reference sequence). The CDR3 loop reads CASSIYGSNSDEQYF. CDR3 bases: TGTGCCAGTAGTATTTATGGGAGTAATAGCGACGAGCAGTACTTC.

The chain has TRBV5-1 and TRBJ2-3, with D maybe TRBD2 (6 bases). The CDR3 runs 14 residues. Trimming took off 5 bases at V and 5 bases at J, with 15 bases between the two ends. CDR1 and CDR2 from the germline V gene are SGHRS and YFSETQ. CDR3 coding DNA: TGCGCCAGCAGATTACTAGCAGAGGTAGATACGCAGTATTTT. It codes for CASRLLAEVDTQYF.

This chain links TRBV2 with TRBJ2-5; 10 bases fit TRBD1. Germline values: CDR1 SNHLY, CDR2 FYNNEI. CDR3 length equals 15 residues. With V trimmed by 7 bases and J by 3 bases, 8 bases remained unmatched. CDR3 bases: TGTGCCAGCAACTTTGGGACAGGGGAAAAAGAGACCCAGTACTTC. Amino acids: CASNFGTGEKETQYF. Supplemented by reference TRBV2 and TRBJ2-5, the full variable domain reads EPEVTQTPSHQVTQMGQEVILRCVPISNHLYFYWYRQILGQKVEFLVSFYNNEISEKSEIFDDQFSVERPDGSNFTLKIRSTKLEDSAMYFCASNFGTGEKETQYFGPGTRLLVL.

The chain is built from TRBV6-5 and TRBJ2-7, with D maybe TRBD1 (5 bases). CDR3 length: 15 residues. V lost 4 bases and J lost 2, with 15 bases in between. Germline-derived CDR1 and CDR2 are MNHEY and SVGAGI. The DNA of the CDR3 is TGTGCCAGCAGTTCTACCCCAGGGCATCCCTACGAGCAGTACTTC. This gives the protein CASSSTPGHPYEQYF.

This sequence joins TRBV19 and TRBJ2-1; weak D call: TRBD2 (5 bases). Germline V CDR1 and CDR2: LNHDA, SQIVND (reference sequence). This CDR3 is built from 14 residues. With 8 bases removed from V and 7 bases from J, the gap between germline ends came to 18 bases. The chain's CDR3 is CASCKVPPGNEQFF. In DNA, the CDR3 is TGTGCCAGTTGCAAGGTTCCTCCGGGGAATGAGCAGTTCTTC.

The chain uses TRBV19 and TRBJ1-5, with D uncertain. Germline values: CDR1 LNHDA, CDR2 SQIVND (reference sequence). The CDR3 extends over 15 amino acids. V was trimmed by 1 base and J by 6 bases, leaving 13 bases between them. The CDR3 bases are TGTGCCAGTAGTATAGGGCAGTTAAACCTTCAGCCCCAGCATTTT. The encoded protein is CASSIGQLNLQPQHF.

The V call is TRBV19, the J call TRBJ2-3; D may be TRBD2 (5 bases). V was pared by 3 bases and J by 2 bases, with 12 bases between. Germline V gives CDR1 LNHDA, CDR2 SQIVND (reference sequence). The CDR3 contains 15 residues. DNA for the CDR3: TGTGCCAGTAGTATGTTAAGCGGTTTCACAGATACGCAGTATTTT. Translating it yields CASSMLSGFTDTQYF. Full variable domain (remainder filled in from reference TRBV19 and TRBJ2-3): DGGITQSPKYLFRKEGQNVTLSCEQNLNHDAMYWYRQDPGQGLRLIYYSQIVNDFQKGDIAEGYSVSREKKESFPLTVTSAQKNPTAFYLCASSMLSGFTDTQYFGPGTRLTVL.